What follows are 27 T cell receptor beta chains derived from one specimen sequenced in a study of control samples from healthy donors and cancer patients. Produced via immunoSEQ multiplex PCR; TCRdb's table is partial and in-frame only. Here the sample spans approximately 68,000 clones, 75% to 85% being singletons. Sequenced material: blood. These TCRs come from a man aged 55 to 70 in good health.

The chain uses TRBV5-5 and TRBJ2-7; D gene ambiguous. The germline V gene encodes CDR1 SGHKS and CDR2 YYEKEE (reference sequence). The germline V and J ends were trimmed by 2 bases and 2 bases, with 8 bases remaining between them. This CDR3 has 13 residues. CDR3 residues: CASSFFSTYEQYF. CDR3 coding DNA: TGTGCCAGCAGCTTTTTCAGCACCTACGAGCAGTACTTC.

The genes are TRBV15 and TRBJ1-1, with TRBD1 matching over 7 bases. CDR3 length: 16 residues. The V segment lost 0 bases and the J segment 7 bases; nucleotides outside the gene matches: 11. CDR1 LNHNV and CDR2 YYDKDF come from the germline V gene (reference sequence). The CDR3 sequence: CATSREGAGGGNEAFF. The CDR3 bases are TGTGCCACCAGCAGAGAGGGGGCAGGGGGTGGTAATGAAGCTTTCTTT.

CDR3: CASSPQTGGNTEAFF. In DNA, the CDR3 is TGTGCCAGTAGTCCGCAGACAGGGGGCAACACTGAAGCTTTCTTT. The genes are TRBV19 and TRBJ1-1; 10 positions agree with TRBD1. Germline assignment: CDR1 LNHDA and CDR2 SQIVND (reference sequence). V gave up 5 bases and J gave up 2 bases; unmatched junction bases: 5. The CDR3 has 15 residues. Complete variable domain (other parts from reference TRBV19 and TRBJ1-1): DGGITQSPKYLFRKEGQNVTLSCEQNLNHDAMYWYRQDPGQGLRLIYYSQIVNDFQKGDIAEGYSVSREKKESFPLTVTSAQKNPTAFYLCASSPQTGGNTEAFFGQGTRLTVV.

This chain links TRBV7-9 with TRBJ2-3; D unclear. There are 17 residues in the CDR3. Per germline, CDR1 SEHNR and CDR2 FQNEAQ (reference sequence). The V and J ends lost 0 bases and 0 bases respectively, with 13 bases between them. The CDR3 region has the DNA TGTGCCAGCAGCTTAGCGGCCCCGCGTGCTAGCACAGATACGCAGTATTTT. Translation: CASSLAAPRASTDTQYF.

The V gene is TRBV28, the J gene TRBJ2-7; TRBD2 might be the D (7 bases). V was cut by 6 bases and J by 1 base, with 19 bases left in between. The CDR3 is 16 residues long. Per the germline V gene, CDR1 is MDHEN and CDR2 is SYDVKM. CDR3 sequence (DNA): TGTGCCAGCAGCCCATTAGGGGGGGCCGGTTCCTACGAGCAGTACTTC. Translated, it gives CASSPLGGAGSYEQYF.

The V and J genes are TRBV28 and TRBJ1-5, with 12 bases that match TRBD1. The germline gives CDR1 MDHEN, CDR2 SYDVKM. V lost 6 bases and J lost 2; bases outside the gene matches: 14. The CDR3 totals 19 residues. The CDR3 is CASRLPGTGGRRGNQPQHF. The CDR3 coding sequence is TGTGCCAGCAGGCTCCCCGGGACAGGGGGCCGACGGGGCAATCAGCCCCAGCATTTT.

J is TRBJ1-4 and V is TRBV28; D remains unclear. CDR1 MDHEN and CDR2 SYDVKM come from the germline V gene. Trimming left V 5 bases short and J 6 bases short, with 13 bases between. The CDR3 extends over 14 amino acids. This chain's CDR3 is CASSPIGKDEKLFF. For the CDR3, the DNA is TGTGCCAGCAGTCCGATAGGGAAAGATGAAAAACTGTTTTTT.

The gene calls are TRBV28 and TRBJ1-2; D perhaps matches TRBD1 (5 bases). Germline loops: CDR1 MDHEN, CDR2 SYDVKM. The CDR3 length is 14 residues. Trimming pared 6 bases from V and 0 bases from J, leaving 11 bases between. The CDR3 reads CASRSGGANYGYTF. Written as DNA, the CDR3 is TGTGCCAGCAGATCCGGGGGGGCTAACTATGGCTACACCTTC.

The chain has TRBV19 and TRBJ2-1, with TRBD2 identical over 7 bases. The CDR3 contains 15 residues. Unmatched junction bases numbered 10, after V lost 3 bases and J lost 8 bases. Looked up from germline, CDR1 is LNHDA and CDR2 is SQIVND (reference sequence). For the CDR3, the DNA is TGTGCCAGTAGTATGGGGACTACACCCTCCTATGAGCAGTTCTTC. Translation: CASSMGTTPSYEQFF.

CDR3 protein: CASSHTGGNEQFF. CDR3 in DNA: TGTGCCAGCAGCCATACAGGGGGCAATGAGCAGTTCTTC. V and J are TRBV27 and TRBJ2-1, with 8 bases matching TRBD1. Trimming removed 6 bases from V and 6 bases from J; junction bases left unmatched: 4. Per the germline V gene, CDR1 is MNHEY and CDR2 is SMNVEV (reference sequence). This CDR3 spans 13 amino acids.

V usage is TRBV19 and J usage is TRBJ1-1; D ambiguous. Trimming pared 3 bases from V and 1 base from J, leaving 12 bases between. The CDR3 spans 15 residues. CDR1 is LNHDA, CDR2 SQIVND, per germline (reference sequence). CDR3 region: CASSIGWHPNTEAFF. The CDR3 nucleotides read TGTGCCAGTAGTATCGGTTGGCACCCGAACACTGAAGCTTTCTTT.

The rearrangement joins TRBV19 to TRBJ2-2, with 8 bases matching TRBD2. The germline CDR1 and CDR2 sequences are LNHDA and SQIVND (reference sequence). The CDR3 is made up of 13 amino acids. V dropped 10 bases and J dropped 5; count of bases not matched to a gene: 6. The DNA for the CDR3 is TGTGCCACCGGGACTAGTTTGACCGGGGAGCTGTTTTTT. Amino acid sequence: CATGTSLTGELFF.

The V gene is TRBV4-1, the J gene TRBJ2-7; 9 bases are shared with TRBD1. Germline assignment: CDR1 MGHRA and CDR2 YSYEKL. Trimming took 2 bases from V and 7 from J; bases not matched to a gene: 9. The CDR3 has 15 residues. CDR3: CASSQYEQGAQEQYF. The DNA of the CDR3 is TGCGCCAGCAGCCAATACGAACAGGGGGCGCAGGAGCAGTACTTC.

This chain connects TRBV9 to TRBJ2-2; no definite D call. V lost 0 bases and J lost 5, with 5 bases in between. Germline V gene sequence: CDR1 SGDLS, CDR2 YYNGEE. The CDR3 has 13 residues. The CDR3 sequence: CASSVAATGELFF. CDR3 nucleotide sequence: TGTGCCAGCAGCGTAGCAGCAACCGGGGAGCTGTTTTTT.

This chain links TRBV7-3 with TRBJ1-2; 8 nucleotides agree with TRBD1. Unmatched junction bases numbered 7, after V lost 5 bases and J lost 2 bases. The CDR3 has 15 amino acids. Germline values: CDR1 SGHTA, CDR2 FQGTGA. CDR3 protein: CASSRTGRGNYGYTF. For the CDR3, the DNA is TGTGCCAGCAGCCGGACAGGGAGAGGGAACTATGGCTACACCTTC.

The genes are TRBV27 and TRBJ2-1; 9 nucleotides match TRBD1. CDR1 and CDR2 (germline): MNHEY, SMNVEV (reference sequence). With V trimmed by 6 bases and J by 2 bases, 2 bases remained unmatched. This CDR3 region has 14 residues. The CDR3 region is CASRGDRAYNEQFF. The CDR3 DNA reads as TGTGCCAGCAGAGGGGACAGGGCCTACAATGAGCAGTTCTTC.

The rearrangement links TRBV7-9 to TRBJ2-1; D not resolved. V was trimmed by 5 bases and J by 6 bases, leaving 14 bases between them. This CDR3 contains 14 residues. CDR1 and CDR2 (germline): SEHNR, FQNEAQ (reference sequence). In nucleotides, the CDR3 is TGTGCCAGCAGCCAACGGTACGGGTCCAATGAGCAGTTCTTC. It translates to CASSQRYGSNEQFF.

This clone has only a few counts. The chain couples TRBV19 to TRBJ1-2; tentative D call: TRBD1 (6 bases). V lost 4 bases and J lost 3, with 12 bases in between. CDR1 is LNHDA and CDR2 is SQIVND in the germline V gene (reference sequence). The CDR3 runs to 14 residues. CDR3 nucleotides: TGTGCCAGTAGTACCCGGACAGACTACTATGGCTACACCTTC. Translated, it gives CASSTRTDYYGYTF.

The V gene is TRBV7-2, the J gene TRBJ1-1; D unclear. V gave up 5 bases and J gave up 1 base, with 5 bases separating them. This CDR3 has 12 amino acids. CDR1 is SGHTA, CDR2 FQGNSA, per germline. The CDR3, as DNA: TGTGCCAGCAGCCTCAAGAACACTGAAGCTTTCTTT. Residues: CASSLKNTEAFF.

This chain connects TRBV10-2 to TRBJ1-2; D is ambiguous. Trimming left V 2 bases short and J 3 bases short, with 4 bases between. This CDR3 is 12 amino acids long. Germline loops: CDR1 WSHSY, CDR2 SAAADI. CDR3 nucleotides: TGCGCCAGCAGTGAGGCAGACTATGGCTACACCTTC. This gives the protein CASSEADYGYTF.

V usage is TRBV7-3 and J usage is TRBJ2-3; tentative D call: TRBD1 (6 bases). V lost 2 bases and J 5 bases, leaving 11 bases between the germline ends. The CDR3 contains 14 residues. Germline V gene sequence: CDR1 SGHTA, CDR2 FQGTGA. The CDR3 DNA reads as TGTGCCAGCAGCTTATCCCAGGGGCAAGATACGCAGTATTTT. It is translated as CASSLSQGQDTQYF.

The V call is TRBV4-1, the J call TRBJ2-1; D remains ambiguous. The CDR3 is 12 amino acids. The germline gives CDR1 MGHRA, CDR2 YSYEKL. Trimming pared 5 bases from V and 7 bases from J, leaving 9 bases between. CDR3 in amino acids: CASSSGRNEQFF. DNA of the CDR3: TGCGCCAGCAGCTCAGGTCGGAATGAGCAGTTCTTC.

The V and J genes are TRBV20-1 and TRBJ2-2; the D gene could be TRBD1 or TRBD2 (5 bases each). The V gene lost 3 bases and the J gene lost 7 bases, with 6 bases spanning the gap. The CDR3 contains 11 residues. Germline CDR1 reads DFQATT; CDR2 reads SNEGSKA (reference sequence). The CDR3 DNA is TGCAGTGCTAGGGGGGTCGGGGAGCTGTTTTTT. Encoded protein: CSARGVGELFF.

The V call is TRBV29-1, the J call TRBJ2-3; 11 bases map to TRBD2. In germline, CDR1 is SQVTM, CDR2 ANQGSEA. With V trimmed by 6 bases and J by 2 bases, 13 bases remained unmatched. The CDR3 length is 17 residues. The CDR3 bases are TGCAGCGTCGCGACTAGCGGGGCGTGGGGTTACACAGATACGCAGTATTTT. Translating gives CSVATSGAWGYTDTQYF.

The DNA of the CDR3 is TGTGCCAGCAACCCCCAGGGAGGCAATGAGCAGTTCTTC. This encodes CASNPQGGNEQFF. The chain combines TRBV6-2 or TRBV6-3 with TRBJ2-1, with D possibly being TRBD2 (6 bases). Germline loops: CDR1 MNHEY, CDR2 SVGEGT. The CDR3 totals 13 residues. The V end was cut by 7 bases, the J end by 6 bases, with 13 bases between.

This clone was observed a few times. The gene calls are TRBV2 and TRBJ1-2; 8 positions agree with TRBD1. The CDR3 is 14 amino acids. Germline CDR1 reads SNHLY; CDR2 reads FYNNEI. J lost 8 bases, V lost 4 bases, and 9 bases had no gene match. The CDR3 DNA is TGTGCCAGCAGTGTCGACGACAGGGGAGGAGGCTACACCTTC. This sequence encodes CASSVDDRGGGYTF.

The chain employs TRBV19 and TRBJ1-5; a possible D gene is TRBD1 (6 bases). The CDR3 runs to 14 residues. V lost 10 bases and J 2 bases, leaving 15 bases between the germline ends. Germline assignment: CDR1 LNHDA and CDR2 SQIVND (reference sequence). As DNA, the CDR3 is TGTGCCACAAGAAACAGGGTCGGCAATCAGCCCCAGCATTTT. It encodes CATRNRVGNQPQHF.